The source of this T cell receptor beta chain is a study of blood T cell repertoires in COVID-19 (dated by TCRdb to the early 2020s). At the level of the whole study: The collaborator samples originated in the United States, Italy and Spain and spanned the acute and convalescent phases of COVID-19. The prospective study material was composed of cDNA or gDNA derived from T cells, B-cell-depleted T cells, or PBMCs. The dataset comprised deeply sampled blood TCRbeta repertoires from subjects exposed to, actively infected with, or recovered from COVID-19. The repertoires were released in a freely available public database meant as a resource for research on the immune response to SARS-CoV-2. The samples were drawn from two sources: the first 160 participants of the ongoing ImmuneRACE study, and 1,254 subjects contributed by 6 global collaborators. Nearly every sample came with metadata listing a de-identified subject ID, COVID-19 status, age in years and sex. Where available, HLA class I and class II types were obtained from metadata supplied by the sample provider rather than from assay-based typing.

The investigation overall reported the following: Clinical and demographic metadata were provided uncurated, with the amount varying by source and participant.

In the case of this clone: What this receptor recognizes is not known. No base-level quality is on record; no much larger clone is a single base apart.

TCRbeta CDR3 regions were amplified from genomic DNA using the immunoSEQ Assay, a bias-controlled multiplex PCR. Concerning the study's data processing: Within the assay, amplification of reference gene primers was used to estimate how many nucleated cells each sample contained. To quantify the absolute abundance of each unique TCRbeta CDR3 rearrangement, sequence reads were collapsed and filtered. Productive Simpson clonality was computed per sample as the square root of Simpson's diversity index over productive rearrangements. Drawn from immuneACCESS, this table holds only the in-frame rearrangements with V and J called that TCRdb kept. Clones are partly lost; checked studies trace under half to an unresolved V gene and leave the rest unexplained. Clone size and V and J calls were adopted from that table, with D and trimming inferred from the DNA. Counted in this sample were over 50,000 clones; more than 60% of them appeared once. The ten largest clonotypes hold about 15% of the sample.

Trimming costs V 1 base and J 6 bases, and their ends lie 7 bases apart. The CDR3 numbers 13 residues from cysteine through phenylalanine. Of the read, only the CDR3 DNA is kept; its 39 bases are in frame from base 1. CDR1 and CDR2 were assigned from the germline V gene as SGHAT and FQNNGV. Whole blood was collected in K2EDTA tubes by collaborating institutions according to the institutions' own protocols. Collaborator samples were shipped for TCRbeta analysis as frozen whole blood, isolated PBMCs, or DNA extracted from either sample type. The receptor chain draws on TRBV11-2 and TRBJ2-1; the D gene is not confidently resolved. The sequenced sample consisted of peripheral blood. This clonotype was sampled from a human donor with active or convalescent COVID-19. The donor label of this sample is uncertain. The CDR3 region has the sequence CASSLAGSNEQFF. The bases are TGTGCCAGCAGCTTAGCGGGTAGCAATGAGCAGTTCTTC.